This TCR beta chain was captured by sequencing in a study of T cells after yellow fever vaccination. Findings and caveats of the study: Contaminating bulk clonotypes could be abundant in FACS-sorted repertoires.

The study made its TCR cDNA through 5'RACE template switching. That step introduced a universal primer site along with UMIs. TCRdb reprocessed the 5' RACE reads with MiXCR, giving one entry per CDR3 protein. The data hold about 30,000 distinct CDR3 sequences, with about 5% observed a single time. This clonotype is judged medium-sized (0.01 to 0.1%). Antigen unknown. The sample was CD8+ T cells sorted from PBMCs, taken 10 days after the yellow fever booster vaccination. The TCR originated in a young man who received the YFV17D yellow fever vaccine.

CDR3 coding DNA: TGTGCCAGCGGACGGTTACTAGCGGGCCTCCAAGAGACCCAGTACTTC. Its protein is CASGRLLAGLQETQYF. The chain employs TRBV7-2 and TRBJ2-5, with 9 bases identical to TRBD2. This CDR3 comprises 16 residues. V lost 8 bases and J lost 1; bases outside the gene matches: 11. From germline, CDR1 is SGHTA and CDR2 FQGNSA.